The 29 T cell receptor beta chains given below trace back to one sample, sequenced in a study of shared clonotypes between healthy human individuals. Sequenced by immunoSEQ multiplex PCR; TCRdb stores in-frame clones only, minus some. The data contain approximately 2.1 million clones, just over 90% of them singletons. The sequenced material came from naive CD4+ T cells from PBMCs. Subset indicated: CD45RA+ positively selected. Every receptor here comes from a man in his late teens or twenties in good health. Some clones in this sample may be carry-over from other donors' samples.

The DNA of the CDR3 is TGTGCCAGCTCACCACCAGGGGCCCCCAATCAGCCCCAGCATTTT. Its translation is CASSPPGAPNQPQHF. The gene calls are TRBV18 and TRBJ1-5; D might be TRBD1 (5 bases). This CDR3 is built from 15 residues. From germline, CDR1 is KGHSH and CDR2 LQKENI. V was cut by 0 bases and J by 3 bases, with 9 bases left in between.

This chain uses TRBV9 with TRBJ1-2; a weak D match, TRBD1 (5 bases). Trimming cost V 1 base and J 4 bases, with 11 bases left between them. Germline V gene lookup returns CDR1 SGDLS and CDR2 YYNGEE. This CDR3 comprises 14 residues. The CDR3 nucleotides are TGTGCCAGCAGCGTATCTCAGGGACTCTATGGCTACACCTTC. Residues: CASSVSQGLYGYTF.

The CDR3 nucleotides read TGTGCCAGCAGCCAGGTGGCCCCACGGGATGAGCAGTTCTTC. This codes for CASSQVAPRDEQFF. This chain joins TRBV4-2 and TRBJ2-1, with no clear D. Germline V CDR1 and CDR2: LGHNA, YNFKEQ. The germline V and J ends were trimmed by 3 bases and 8 bases, with 14 bases remaining between them. The CDR3 loop spans 14 amino acids.

This chain uses TRBV27 with TRBJ2-5, with 10 bases fitting TRBD1. J was trimmed by 5 bases and V by 4 bases; bases with no gene match: 4. Germline V lookup: CDR1 MNHEY, CDR2 SMNVEV (reference sequence). There are 14 residues in the CDR3. In DNA form, the CDR3 reads TGTGCCAGCAGTTCAGACAGGGGGCGTGAGACCCAGTACTTC. Its protein product is CASSSDRGRETQYF.

J is TRBJ2-7 and V is TRBV7-3; 8 bases are shared with TRBD2. Germline V gene lookup returns CDR1 SGHTA and CDR2 FQGTGA. The CDR3 covers 15 residues. The V gene end was trimmed by 4 bases and the J gene end by 4 bases; junction bases not matched to a gene: 9. CDR3 nucleotide sequence: TGTGCCAGCAGCTCCCCACGGGAGGGCATATACGAGCAGTACTTC. Protein product: CASSSPREGIYEQYF.

J is TRBJ2-2 and V is TRBV5-1, with D unresolved. In germline, CDR1 is SGHRS, CDR2 YFSETQ. Trimming pared 4 bases from V and 0 bases from J, leaving 13 bases between. There are 16 residues in the CDR3. CDR3 nucleotides: TGCGCCAGCAGCCCCGGAAGTACTGCGAACACCGGGGAGCTGTTTTTT. It specifies CASSPGSTANTGELFF.

J is TRBJ2-2 and V is TRBV6-4, with 13 positions matching TRBD2. The CDR3 contains 19 residues. The V segment lost 3 bases and the J segment 7 bases; nucleotides outside the gene matches: 14. Germline V gene data show CDR1 as MRHNA and CDR2 as SNTAGT. In DNA, the CDR3 is TGTGCCAGCAGTGATAGTAGATCCGGACTAGCGGGAGAAGTCGGGGAGCTGTTTTTT. Its protein product is CASSDSRSGLAGEVGELFF.

The chain joins TRBV6-5 to TRBJ2-3; D call uncertain. The ends were cut back, 10 bases at V and 2 bases at J, with 13 bases in the middle. CDR3 size: 13 residues. Germline CDR1 reads MNHEY; CDR2 reads SVGAGI. CDR3 sequence (DNA): TGTGCCACCCGTATAACATCCACAGATACGCAGTATTTT. It specifies CATRITSTDTQYF.

This chain links TRBV27 with TRBJ2-7; D ambiguous. In germline, CDR1 is MNHEY, CDR2 SMNVEV (reference sequence). With 8 bases removed from V and 7 bases from J, the gap between germline ends came to 12 bases. This CDR3 comprises 11 residues. The CDR3: CASGERWEQYF. The CDR3 DNA sequence: TGTGCCAGCGGAGAGAGGTGGGAGCAGTACTTC.

The chain combines TRBV10-2 with TRBJ1-1; no clear D gene. CDR3 size: 13 residues. Germline-derived CDR1 and CDR2 are WSHSY and SAAADI. Trimming pared 2 bases from V and 6 bases from J, leaving 10 bases between. The CDR3 loop reads CASSEGVGAEAFF. The DNA for the CDR3 is TGCGCCAGCAGTGAGGGGGTGGGCGCTGAAGCTTTCTTT.

This clone was seen a handful of times. The same CDR3 is also encoded by other DNA sequences in this sample. This chain joins TRBV5-1 and TRBJ1-5, with a weak D call TRBD1 (5 bases). V lost 0 bases to trimming and J lost 3 bases, with 7 bases between them. Germline CDR1 reads SGHRS; CDR2 reads YFSETQ. The CDR3 has 14 residues. CDR3 bases: TGCGCCAGCAGCTTGGAAGGGGCCAATCAGCCCCAGCATTTT. Its protein is CASSLEGANQPQHF.

The genes are TRBV2 and TRBJ2-5; D is perhaps TRBD1 or TRBD2 (5 bases each). This CDR3 is 12 amino acids long. The ends were cut back, 7 bases at V and 0 bases at J, with 6 bases in the middle. Germline assignment: CDR1 SNHLY and CDR2 FYNNEI. The CDR3 DNA reads as TGTGCCAGCATGGGACACCAAGAGACCCAGTACTTC. Its translation: CASMGHQETQYF.

The chain joins TRBV5-1 to TRBJ1-1; 8 bases line up with TRBD1. The CDR3 length is 14 residues. After removal of 3 bases from V and 7 bases from J, the junction contained 8 bases not matched to a gene. Germline CDR1 and CDR2: SGHRS and YFSETQ. The CDR3 region has the DNA TGCGCCAGCAGCTCTGCCCAGGGGGCCTATGAAGCTTTCTTT. Its protein is CASSSAQGAYEAFF.

This chain joins TRBV6-1 and TRBJ2-2; 7 nucleotides line up with TRBD2. J was trimmed by 7 bases and V by 5 bases; bases with no gene match: 4. Looked up from germline, CDR1 is MNHNS and CDR2 is SASEGT. The CDR3 totals 13 residues. CDR3 amino acids: CASSQGRVGELFF. Written as DNA, the CDR3 is TGTGCCAGCAGTCAAGGGAGGGTCGGGGAGCTGTTTTTT.

The chain carries TRBV28 and TRBJ1-6; 8 positions match TRBD1. The CDR3 extends over 17 amino acids. V shed 5 bases and J 2 bases; nucleotides not matched to a gene: 8. CDR1 is MDHEN and CDR2 is SYDVKM in the germline V gene. The CDR3 nucleotides are TGTGCCAGCAGTCCACAGGGGGAGCGGCCCTATAATTCACCCCTCCACTTT. This translates into CASSPQGERPYNSPLHF. Based on the CDR3 plus reference TRBV28 and TRBJ1-6, the full variable domain is DVKVTQSSRYLVKRTGEKVFLECVQDMDHENMFWYRQDPGLGLRLIYFSYDVKMKEKGDIPEGYSVSREKKERFSLILESASTNQTSMYLCASSPQGERPYNSPLHFGNGTRLTVT.

This clone was picked up one time. CDR3 protein: CASSFSKETQYF. CDR3 DNA sequence: TGTGCCAGCAGTTTCTCTAAAGAGACCCAGTACTTC. The V gene is TRBV28, the J gene TRBJ2-5; D ambiguous. The V and J ends lost 3 bases and 3 bases respectively, with 5 bases between them. The length of the CDR3 is 12 residues. The germline CDR1 and CDR2 sequences are MDHEN and SYDVKM.

The chain employs TRBV4-3 and TRBJ1-5; D not resolved. Germline V CDR1 and CDR2: LGHNA, YSLEER. With 2 bases removed from V and 5 bases from J, the gap between germline ends came to 7 bases. The CDR3 totals 13 residues. The CDR3 coding sequence is TGCGCCAGCAGCCAATGGGCCGATCAGCCCCAGCATTTT. Its protein is CASSQWADQPQHF.

CDR3 loop: CASSQRGDFNTGELFF. The CDR3 DNA reads as TGTGCCAGCAGTCAGCGTGGGGACTTTAACACCGGGGAGCTGTTTTTT. The chain has TRBV9 and TRBJ2-2; TRBD2 might be the D (6 bases). The CDR3 has 16 amino acids. Germline CDR1 and CDR2: SGDLS and YYNGEE. Between the trimmed V and J ends, which lost 5 bases and 2 bases, there was a span of 16 bases. Supplemented by reference TRBV9 and TRBJ2-2, the full variable domain reads DSGVTQTPKHLITATGQRVTLRCSPRSGDLSVYWYQQSLDQGLQFLIQYYNGEERAKGNILERFSAQQFPDLHSELNLSSLELGDSALYFCASSQRGDFNTGELFFGEGSRLTVL.

The chain joins TRBV9 to TRBJ2-5; 14 bases map to TRBD2. V lost 2 bases to trimming and J lost 5 bases; unmatched junction nucleotides: 5. Germline values: CDR1 SGDLS, CDR2 YYNGEE. This CDR3 is built from 16 residues. CDR3 region: CASSVGGLAGVETQYF. Written as DNA, the CDR3 is TGTGCCAGCAGCGTGGGGGGACTAGCGGGAGTGGAGACCCAGTACTTC.

The chain's CDR3 is CSASGQGQFF. The CDR3 region has the DNA TGCAGTGCTAGTGGCCAGGGGCAGTTCTTC. This rearrangement joins TRBV20-1 to TRBJ2-1; tentatively, D is TRBD1 (5 bases). V dropped 3 bases and J dropped 12 bases, with 9 bases sitting between them. This CDR3 has 10 amino acids. CDR1 is DFQATT and CDR2 is SNEGSKA in the germline V gene (reference sequence).

For this clone: Germline and junction disagree at one end, which may indicate a read error. The V call is TRBV19, the J call TRBJ2-3, with 9 bases aligning to TRBD2. The CDR3 contains 16 residues. Germline V gene data show CDR1 as LNHDA and CDR2 as SQIVND (reference sequence). The CDR3 sequence: CASSAETSGSTDTRYF. The CDR3 DNA reads TGTGCCAGTAGCGCCGAGACTAGCGGCTCCACAGATACGCGGTATTTT.

This clone was observed once. The chain employs TRBV6-1 and TRBJ2-1, with a possible D match to TRBD2 (6 bases). Germline V lookup: CDR1 MNHNS, CDR2 SASEGT. Trimming removed 3 bases at V and 4 bases at J, with 13 bases between. The CDR3 consists of 15 residues. In nucleotides, the CDR3 is TGTGCCAGCAGTGATGGAGGGACCCTATACAATGAGCAGTTCTTC. This encodes CASSDGGTLYNEQFF.

The V call is TRBV5-1, the J call TRBJ2-1, with 9 bases that match TRBD1. Germline assignment: CDR1 SGHRS and CDR2 YFSETQ. The CDR3 length is 15 residues. Losses at the gene ends were 2 bases for V and 6 bases for J; bases not matched to a gene: 6. Here the CDR3 reads CASSFSPTGGNEQFF. DNA for the CDR3: TGCGCCAGCAGCTTCAGCCCGACAGGGGGCAATGAGCAGTTCTTC. Complete variable domain (other parts from reference TRBV5-1 and TRBJ2-1): KAGVTQTPRYLIKTRGQQVTLSCSPISGHRSVSWYQQTPGQGLQFLFEYFSETQRNKGNFPGRFSGRQFSNSRSEMNVSTLELGDSALYLCASSFSPTGGNEQFFGPGTRLTVL.

This rearrangement joins TRBV27 to TRBJ1-1; D remains unclear. This CDR3 region has 14 residues. Germline assignment: CDR1 MNHEY and CDR2 SMNVEV (reference sequence). V lost 3 bases and J 3 bases, leaving 11 bases between the germline ends. The chain's CDR3 is CASSLSRGYTEAFF. The DNA for the CDR3 is TGTGCCAGCAGTTTGAGTAGAGGTTACACTGAAGCTTTCTTT.

As DNA, the CDR3 is TGTGCCAGCAGTATAGGACAGGGCTACGAGCAGTACTTC. Translation: CASSIGQGYEQYF. This chain connects TRBV6-5 to TRBJ2-7; 8 bases match TRBD1. CDR1 is MNHEY, CDR2 SVGAGI, per germline. This CDR3 is 13 amino acids long. Losses at the gene ends were 5 bases for V and 3 bases for J; bases not matched to a gene: 3.

This chain connects TRBV10-2 to TRBJ2-5, with D perhaps TRBD1 (5 bases). Germline CDR1 and CDR2: WSHSY and SAAADI. The V end lost 6 bases, the J end lost 3 bases, and 8 bases lay between the germline ends. The length of the CDR3 is 12 residues. CDR3: CASSPQEETQYF. As DNA, the CDR3 is TGCGCCAGCAGCCCACAGGAAGAGACCCAGTACTTC.

The chain combines TRBV7-2 with TRBJ2-1; D is unresolved. CDR1 is SGHTA and CDR2 is FQGNSA in the germline V gene. This CDR3 spans 13 amino acids. Trimming took 1 base from V and 8 from J, leaving 9 bases between them. DNA for the CDR3: TGTGCCAGCAGCTTAGAGAGGAGACATGAGCAGTTCTTC. Translated: CASSLERRHEQFF.

The chain carries TRBV9 and TRBJ1-4; D perhaps matches TRBD1 (5 bases). The germline gives CDR1 SGDLS, CDR2 YYNGEE. V was clipped by 4 bases and J by 7 bases, with 14 bases between them. The CDR3 extends over 14 amino acids. CDR3 residues: CASSSGPGSEKLFF. The CDR3, as DNA: TGTGCCAGCAGCTCGGGACCAGGAAGTGAAAAACTGTTTTTT.

This chain uses TRBV12-5 with TRBJ2-5; perhaps D is TRBD1 or TRBD2 (5 bases each). The length of the CDR3 is 15 residues. Trimming cost V 6 bases and J 5 bases, with 19 bases left between them. Germline CDR1 LGHNT, CDR2 FRNRAP. CDR3 nucleotide sequence: TGTGCTAGTGGAGAGGGGCGCCTTGAGGTGGAGACCCAGTACTTC. Amino acid sequence: CASGEGRLEVETQYF.